This TCR beta chain was observed in a study of shared clonotypes between healthy human individuals. Within Nashville, Tennessee resided all donors, each a Caucasian adult. Trimming took 0 bases from V and 5 from J, leaving 13 bases between them. The CDR3 consists of 15 residues. Germline V gives CDR1 MNHNS, CDR2 SASEGT. The protocol was immunoSEQ multiplex PCR, while the TCRdb copy is restricted to in-frame clones and leaves out a portion. The sample yields 1.6 million or so clones, roughly 97% seen once. Material: naive CD4+ T cells sorted from blood. Subset meaning: CD45RA+ positively selected. The source of this sequence is a man between 25 and 39 years old in good health. The J gene is TRBJ1-2, the V gene TRBV6-1; D remains ambiguous. This CDR3 is CASSEAERVLYGYTF. The CDR3 DNA reads as TGTGCCAGCAGTGAAGCGGAGAGGGTTTTATATGGCTACACCTTC.